A single T cell receptor (beta chain) is shown here with its context. What it binds is not known. A multiplex PCR was run with 60 Vbeta primers and 13 Jbeta primers. Only in-frame clones appear in the TCRdb table, and some are missing; sequencing was by immunoSEQ multiplex PCR. This sample has about 130,000 clones, with over 65% found just once. This specimen belongs to a study of cytomegalovirus exposure and HLA in healthy donors. General study findings and limits: For most TCR sequences rarity was the rule, although some public TCRs occurred in many donors.

Input material: PBMCs. The TCR was taken from a man aged 25 to 40 in good health and CMV-seropositive.

CDR3 DNA sequence: TGTGCCAGCAGAACACCGACAGGCTCAAATCAGCCCCAGCATTTT. It is translated as CASRTPTGSNQPQHF. The J gene is TRBJ1-5, the V gene TRBV6-1; D is possibly TRBD1 (6 bases). V was cut by 6 bases and J by 4 bases, with 16 bases left in between. This CDR3 has 15 amino acids. Germline V CDR1 and CDR2: MNHNS, SASEGT.